These 23 T cell receptor beta chains originate from one sample sequenced in a study of beta chain features in type 1 diabetes. Whole-study findings and limits: There was a moderate but significant shortening of TCRB CDR3s in all four CD4+ subsets of Type 1 diabetes patients.

These TCRs' antigens remain unknown. Expressed TCRB transcripts were sequenced after all isolated RNA was converted to cDNA. Produced via immunoSEQ multiplex PCR; TCRdb's table is partial and in-frame only. The repertoire consists of fewer than 300,000 clones, with about 20% occurring once and the leading ten covering 0.025% to 0.035%. The sequenced sample consisted of naive CD4+ T cells from blood. These receptors came from a woman between 35 and 50 years old with type 1 diabetes.

This clone was observed a few times. The chain uses TRBV29-1 and TRBJ1-1; 8 bases map to TRBD1. The CDR3 sequence is 13 residues long. Germline V gene sequence: CDR1 SQVTM, CDR2 ANQGSEA. The trim removed 0 bases at V and 9 bases at J, leaving 6 bases unmatched. CDR3 region: CSVEEVGTGKAFF. The CDR3, as DNA: TGCAGCGTTGAAGAAGTAGGGACAGGCAAAGCTTTCTTT.

This clone was found a few times. The same CDR3 is also encoded by other DNA sequences in this sample. The genes are TRBV7-2 and TRBJ2-5; TRBD1 might be the D (7 bases). With 5 bases removed from V and 2 bases from J, the gap between germline ends came to 12 bases. Germline V gives CDR1 SGHTA, CDR2 FQGNSA. The CDR3 sequence is 14 residues long. CDR3 coding DNA: TGTGCCAGCAGCCCAGGGGGGATTCAAGAGACCCAGTACTTC. Translated, it gives CASSPGGIQETQYF.

This CDR3 is CASSLGRNTEAFF. CDR3 nucleotides: TGTGCCAGCAGCTTAGGCAGGAACACTGAAGCTTTCTTT. This chain links TRBV7-3 with TRBJ1-1; D is ambiguous. Germline lookup yields CDR1 SGHTA and CDR2 FQGTGA. Trimming pared 2 bases from V and 1 base from J, leaving 5 bases between. The CDR3 runs 13 residues.

A few counts support this clone. V usage is TRBV7-9 and J usage is TRBJ2-3; D is undetermined. V dropped 5 bases and J dropped 4 bases, with 7 bases sitting between them. The germline gives CDR1 SEHNR, CDR2 FQNEAQ (reference sequence). The CDR3 length is 12 residues. The chain's CDR3 is CASSPSPDTQYF. The CDR3 region has the DNA TGTGCCAGCAGCCCCAGTCCAGATACGCAGTATTTT.

There are a few counts of this clone. The J gene is TRBJ1-1, the V gene TRBV7-9; D not resolved. Trimming took 5 bases from V and 1 from J, leaving 8 bases between them. Germline V gene lookup returns CDR1 SEHNR and CDR2 FQNEAQ (reference sequence). This CDR3 region has 13 residues. CDR3 loop: CASSIQANTEAFF. The CDR3 DNA reads as TGTGCCAGCAGCATTCAGGCGAACACTGAAGCTTTCTTT.

The chain carries TRBV2 and TRBJ2-5; D unresolved. This CDR3 is 14 amino acids long. V was pared by 4 bases and J by 0 bases, with 9 bases between. CDR1 SNHLY and CDR2 FYNNEI come from the germline V gene. The CDR3 spells CASSGRLYQETQYF. The CDR3 region has the DNA TGTGCCAGCAGTGGGAGATTGTACCAAGAGACCCAGTACTTC.

This clone was found a few times. The genes are TRBV7-9 and TRBJ1-5; maybe TRBD1 (6 bases). The CDR3 contains 14 residues. The V and J ends lost 1 base and 6 bases respectively, with 10 bases between them. CDR1 and CDR2 (germline): SEHNR, FQNEAQ (reference sequence). CDR3 residues: CASSLGQDSQPQHF. The CDR3 DNA reads as TGTGCCAGCAGCTTAGGACAGGACAGTCAGCCCCAGCATTTT.

This clone was counted a few times. The chain couples TRBV25-1 to TRBJ2-5, with TRBD1 identical over 8 bases. The CDR3 runs to 15 residues. V lost 0 bases and J lost 6; bases outside the gene matches: 6. Germline V gene lookup returns CDR1 MGHDK and CDR2 SYGVNS. The CDR3 protein is CASSEYIRTGQTQYF. The CDR3 DNA reads as TGTGCCAGCAGTGAATATATCAGGACAGGGCAGACCCAGTACTTC.

This clone was recorded a few times. Other DNA sequences of this sample code for an identical CDR3. The chain joins TRBV2 to TRBJ2-1; 13 positions match TRBD2. V trimming: 5 bases; J trimming: 4 bases; junction bases outside the gene matches: 2. This CDR3 has 15 amino acids. Germline V gives CDR1 SNHLY, CDR2 FYNNEI. CDR3 coding DNA: TGTGCCAGCAGTCCGACTAGCGGGGGGTACAATGAGCAGTTCTTC. This sequence encodes CASSPTSGGYNEQFF.

In its sample, this clone was seen a few times. The chain couples TRBV7-6 to TRBJ2-7; no reliable D call. The CDR3 runs 16 residues. The germline CDR1 and CDR2 sequences are SGHVS and FNYEAQ. V was shortened by 1 base and J by 0 bases, with 13 bases between the two germline ends. CDR3 nucleotide sequence: TGTGCCAGCAGCTTAGGCGAAGTACGCCTCTCCTACGAGCAGTACTTC. Translation: CASSLGEVRLSYEQYF. The variable domain in full, with the rest retrieved from reference TRBV7-6 and TRBJ2-7, is GAGVSQSPRYKVTKRGQDVALRCDPISGHVSLYWYRQALGQGPEFLTYFNYEAQQDKSGLPNDRFSAERPEGSISTLTIQRTEQRDSAMYRCASSLGEVRLSYEQYFGPGTRLTVT.

The J gene is TRBJ2-7, the V gene TRBV29-1, with TRBD1 identical over 11 bases. Germline trimming cut 7 bases from V and 7 bases from J; bases unmatched to any gene: 9. The CDR3 length is 13 residues. The germline CDR1 and CDR2 sequences are SQVTM and ANQGSEA. The CDR3 sequence is CSAVGQGGWEQYF. Written as DNA, the CDR3 is TGCAGCGCCGTGGGACAGGGGGGGTGGGAGCAGTACTTC.

This clone has only a few counts. The chain uses TRBV30 and TRBJ2-1; 12 bases are a match to TRBD2. This CDR3 region has 14 residues. The germline gives CDR1 GTSNPN, CDR2 SVGIG (reference sequence). The ends lost 6 bases at V and 6 bases at J; junction bases unmatched: 6. CDR3 nucleotides: TGTGCCTGCGAGACTAGCGGGAGATTCAATGAGCAGTTCTTC. It translates to CACETSGRFNEQFF. The full variable domain, completed using reference TRBV30 and TRBJ2-1, is SQTIHQWPATLVQPVGSPLSLECTVEGTSNPNLYWYRQAAGRGLQLLFYSVGIGQISSEVPQNLSASRPQDRQFILSSKKLLLSDSGFYLCACETSGRFNEQFFGPGTRLTVL.

V and J are TRBV30 and TRBJ2-3; 7 nucleotides agree with TRBD2. CDR3 length equals 14 residues. J gave up 4 bases and V 1 base, and 5 bases lay outside the gene matches. Germline assignment: CDR1 GTSNPN and CDR2 SVGIG (reference sequence). The CDR3 nucleotides are TGTGCCTGGAGTGGGGGGGGAGACGCAGATACGCAGTATTTT. Translating gives CAWSGGGDADTQYF. The variable domain in full, with the rest retrieved from reference TRBV30 and TRBJ2-3, is SQTIHQWPATLVQPVGSPLSLECTVEGTSNPNLYWYRQAAGRGLQLLFYSVGIGQISSEVPQNLSASRPQDRQFILSSKKLLLSDSGFYLCAWSGGGDADTQYFGPGTRLTVL.

J is TRBJ2-1 and V is TRBV28; 9 bases agree with TRBD1. This CDR3 region has 17 residues. Germline CDR1 MDHEN, CDR2 SYDVKM. The V and J ends lost 3 bases and 6 bases, in that order; junction bases with no gene match: 12. In DNA form, the CDR3 reads TGTGCCAGCAGTTTCCCCAGTCCGGGACAGGGAGGCAATGAGCAGTTCTTC. Residues: CASSFPSPGQGGNEQFF.

This chain uses TRBV29-1 with TRBJ1-1; perhaps TRBD1 as D (6 bases). The ends were cut back, 8 bases at V and 6 bases at J, with 10 bases in the middle. This CDR3 region has 10 residues. Germline CDR1 SQVTM, CDR2 ANQGSEA. The CDR3 region is CSIRGSEAFF. CDR3 DNA sequence: TGCAGCATCAGGGGTTCTGAAGCTTTCTTT.

This clone was counted between two and nine times. V usage is TRBV5-1 and J usage is TRBJ2-3, with 9 bases aligning to TRBD2. V gave up 0 bases and J gave up 1 base; unmatched junction bases: 3. Germline V lookup: CDR1 SGHRS, CDR2 YFSETQ. The CDR3 runs 16 residues. The CDR3 sequence is CASSLASGIGTDTQYF. CDR3 coding DNA: TGCGCCAGCAGCTTGGCTAGCGGGATCGGCACAGATACGCAGTATTTT.

This clone has only a few counts. This chain links TRBV9 with TRBJ1-1; D gene ambiguous. CDR1 and CDR2 (germline): SGDLS, YYNGEE. Trimming shortened V by 4 bases and J by 1 base, and 11 bases separated the two germline ends. The length of the CDR3 is 14 residues. CDR3 coding DNA: TGTGCCAGCAGCACGAGCCTGCAGAACACTGAAGCTTTCTTT. Its protein is CASSTSLQNTEAFF.

V and J are TRBV7-9 and TRBJ2-4, with D perhaps matching TRBD1 (5 bases). This CDR3 has 14 residues. V shed 3 bases and J shed 8 bases, with 14 bases lying between them. Germline CDR1 SEHNR, CDR2 FQNEAQ (reference sequence). The CDR3 region has the DNA TGTGCCAGCAGCTTGGGGCAGGGTATTGACATTCAGTACTTC. Encoded protein: CASSLGQGIDIQYF.

The CDR3 loop is CATGQLDEQYF. CDR3 nucleotide sequence: TGTGCCACCGGACAACTTGACGAGCAGTACTTC. This chain uses TRBV28 with TRBJ2-7; maybe TRBD1 (5 bases). The CDR3 has 11 amino acids. The V gene's germline CDR1 is MDHEN and CDR2 SYDVKM. The V end was cut by 10 bases, the J end by 5 bases, with 12 bases between.

V and J are TRBV7-2 and TRBJ2-3; TRBD2 agrees at 10 bases. The CDR3 is made up of 14 amino acids. Trimming cost V 5 bases and J 5 bases; bases outside gene matches: 4. The germline V gene encodes CDR1 SGHTA and CDR2 FQGNSA. CDR3 nucleotides: TGTGCCAGCAGCCCAGCGGGGGGGTTAGATACGCAGTATTTT. Protein: CASSPAGGLDTQYF.

This sequence joins TRBV5-1 and TRBJ2-1, with 13 bases identical to TRBD2. Germline values: CDR1 SGHRS, CDR2 YFSETQ. CDR3 length equals 15 residues. After removal of 3 bases from V and 5 bases from J, the junction contained 2 bases not matched to a gene. CDR3 nucleotide sequence: TGCGCCAGCAGCTGGACTAGCGGGAGCAACAATGAGCAGTTCTTC. Its translation: CASSWTSGSNNEQFF.

The chain employs TRBV5-1 and TRBJ2-6, with D perhaps TRBD2 (6 bases). Germline loops: CDR1 SGHRS, CDR2 YFSETQ. With 0 bases removed from V and 0 bases from J, the gap between germline ends came to 10 bases. This CDR3 region has 17 residues. The CDR3 bases are TGCGCCAGCAGCTTGGCCGGGACTGCCTCTGGGGCCAACGTCCTGACTTTC. Its protein product is CASSLAGTASGANVLTF.

The chain links TRBV9 to TRBJ2-3; TRBD2 agrees at 8 bases. With V trimmed by 0 bases and J by 1 base, 4 bases remained unmatched. This CDR3 spans 16 amino acids. The germline V gene has CDR1 SGDLS and CDR2 YYNGEE. Written as DNA, the CDR3 is TGTGCCAGCAGCGTAGGCGACGGGAGGGGCACAGATACGCAGTATTTT. It specifies CASSVGDGRGTDTQYF.